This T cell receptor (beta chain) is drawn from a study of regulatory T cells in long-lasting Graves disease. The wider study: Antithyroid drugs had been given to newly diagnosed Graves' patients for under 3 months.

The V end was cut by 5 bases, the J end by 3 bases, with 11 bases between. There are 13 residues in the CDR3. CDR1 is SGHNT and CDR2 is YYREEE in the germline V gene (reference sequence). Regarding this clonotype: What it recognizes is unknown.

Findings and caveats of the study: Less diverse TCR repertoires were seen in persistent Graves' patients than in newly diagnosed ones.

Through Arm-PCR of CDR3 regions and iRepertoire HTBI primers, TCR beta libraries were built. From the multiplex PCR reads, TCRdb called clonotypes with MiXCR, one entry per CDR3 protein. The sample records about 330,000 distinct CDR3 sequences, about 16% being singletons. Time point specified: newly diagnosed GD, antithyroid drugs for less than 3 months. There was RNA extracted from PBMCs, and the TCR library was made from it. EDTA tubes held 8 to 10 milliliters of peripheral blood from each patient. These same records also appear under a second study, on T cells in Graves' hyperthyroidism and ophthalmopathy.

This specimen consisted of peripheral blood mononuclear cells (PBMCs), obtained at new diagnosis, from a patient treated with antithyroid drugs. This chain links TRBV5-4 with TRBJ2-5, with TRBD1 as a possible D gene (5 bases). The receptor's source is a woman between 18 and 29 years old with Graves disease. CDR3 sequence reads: CASREDIKETQYF. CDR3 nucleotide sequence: TGTGCCAGCAGAGAGGACATCAAAGAGACCCAGTACTTC.